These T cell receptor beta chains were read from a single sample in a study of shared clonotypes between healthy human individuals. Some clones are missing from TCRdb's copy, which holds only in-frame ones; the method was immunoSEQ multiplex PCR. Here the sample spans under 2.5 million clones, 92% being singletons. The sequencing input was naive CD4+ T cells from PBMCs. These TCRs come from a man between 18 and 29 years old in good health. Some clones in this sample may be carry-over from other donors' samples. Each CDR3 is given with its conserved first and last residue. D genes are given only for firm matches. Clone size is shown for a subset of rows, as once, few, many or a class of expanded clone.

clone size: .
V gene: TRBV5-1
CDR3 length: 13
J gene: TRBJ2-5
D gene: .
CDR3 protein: CASSLGGRETQYF
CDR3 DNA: TGCGCCAGCAGCTTAGGTGGGAGGGAGACCCAGTACTTC

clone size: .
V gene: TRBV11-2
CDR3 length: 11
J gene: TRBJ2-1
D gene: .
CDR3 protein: CASSLRNEQFF
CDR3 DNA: TGTGCCAGCAGCTTAAGAAATGAGCAGTTCTTC

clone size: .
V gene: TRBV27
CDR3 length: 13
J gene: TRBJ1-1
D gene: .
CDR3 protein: CASSLVRRTEAFF
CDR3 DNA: TGTGCCAGCAGTTTAGTGAGAAGGACTGAAGCTTTCTTT

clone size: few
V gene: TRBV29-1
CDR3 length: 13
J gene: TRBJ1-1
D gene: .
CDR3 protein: CSVVKPMNTEAFF
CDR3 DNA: TGCAGCGTTGTGAAGCCGATGAACACTGAAGCTTTCTTT

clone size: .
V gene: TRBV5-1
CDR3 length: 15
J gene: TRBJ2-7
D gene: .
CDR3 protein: CASTLLIGESAEQYF
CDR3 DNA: TGCGCCAGCACACTCCTCATTGGGGAGAGTGCCGAGCAGTACTTC

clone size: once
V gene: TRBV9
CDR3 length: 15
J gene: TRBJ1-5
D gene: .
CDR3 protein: CASSVSGSSNQPQHF
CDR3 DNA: TGTGCCAGCAGCGTATCCGGGTCTAGCAATCAGCCCCAGCATTTT

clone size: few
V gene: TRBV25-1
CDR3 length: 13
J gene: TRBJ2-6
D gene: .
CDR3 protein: CASATSGANVLTF
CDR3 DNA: TGTGCCAGCGCCACCTCTGGGGCCAACGTCCTGACTTTC

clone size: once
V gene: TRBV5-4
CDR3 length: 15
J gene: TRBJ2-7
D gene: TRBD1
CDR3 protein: CASSAPGQRTYEQYF
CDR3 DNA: TGTGCCAGCAGCGCCCCGGGACAGCGAACCTACGAGCAGTACTTC

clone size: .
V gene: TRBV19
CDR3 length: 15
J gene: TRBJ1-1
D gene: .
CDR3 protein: CASTRIGGSGTEAFF
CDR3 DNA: TGTGCCAGTACCCGAATTGGTGGGAGTGGGACTGAAGCTTTCTTT

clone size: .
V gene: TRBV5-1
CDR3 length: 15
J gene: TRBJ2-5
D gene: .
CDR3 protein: CASSFMTGTQETQYF
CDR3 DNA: TGCGCCAGCAGCTTCATGACCGGGACCCAAGAGACCCAGTACTTC

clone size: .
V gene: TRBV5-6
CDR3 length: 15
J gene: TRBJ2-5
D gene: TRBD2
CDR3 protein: CASSFTPGGLETQYF
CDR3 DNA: TGTGCCAGCAGCTTTACACCGGGGGGGTTGGAGACCCAGTACTTC

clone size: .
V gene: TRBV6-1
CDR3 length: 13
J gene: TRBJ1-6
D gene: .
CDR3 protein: CATKGDHNSPLHF
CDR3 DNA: TGTGCCACCAAAGGGGATCATAATTCACCCCTCCACTTT

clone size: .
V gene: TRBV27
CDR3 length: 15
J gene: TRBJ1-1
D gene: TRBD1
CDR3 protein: CASSLGADRATEAFF
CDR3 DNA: TGTGCCAGCAGTTTAGGGGCCGACAGGGCGACTGAAGCTTTCTTT

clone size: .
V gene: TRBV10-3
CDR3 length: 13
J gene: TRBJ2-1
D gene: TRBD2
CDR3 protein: CAISESASGSPFF
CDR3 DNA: TGTGCCATCAGTGAGTCGGCTAGCGGGAGTCCCTTCTTC

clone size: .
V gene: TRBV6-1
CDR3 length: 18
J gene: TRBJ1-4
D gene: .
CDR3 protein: CASSEALTIDRINEKLFF
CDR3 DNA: TGTGCCAGCAGTGAAGCTCTGACAATCGACAGGATTAATGAAAAACTGTTTTTT

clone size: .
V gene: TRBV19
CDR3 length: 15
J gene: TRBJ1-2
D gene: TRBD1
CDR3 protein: CASSPRTGLNYGYTF
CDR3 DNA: TGTGCCAGTAGTCCGAGGACAGGGCTAAACTATGGCTACACCTTC